The 10 T cell receptor beta chains given below trace back to one sample, sequenced in a study of blood T cell repertoires in COVID-19. Some clones are missing from TCRdb's copy, which holds only in-frame ones; the method was immunoSEQ multiplex PCR. The table has roughly 120,000 clones, roughly 90% seen once; the top ten hold 7.9%. Sequenced sample: peripheral blood. Receptors were obtained from a man aged 70 or older who had recovered from COVID-19.

The rearrangement uses TRBV10-1 and TRBJ1-5; D uncertain. The ends were cut back, 2 bases at V and 4 bases at J, with 6 bases in the middle. Germline V gene sequence: CDR1 WNHNN, CDR2 SYGVQD (reference sequence). The CDR3 is 13 amino acids. The CDR3 DNA follows: TGCGCCAGCAGTGAGACAGTAAATCAGCCCCAGCATTTT. Translating it yields CASSETVNQPQHF.

V is TRBV5-6 and J is TRBJ1-2; 11 bases map to TRBD1. The CDR3 has 13 residues. The V segment lost 4 bases and the J segment 8 bases; nucleotides outside the gene matches: 4. The germline CDR1 and CDR2 sequences are SGHDT and YYEEEE. DNA of the CDR3: TGTGCCAGCAGCGGGACAGGGGGTCAAGGCTACACCTTC. Translated: CASSGTGGQGYTF.

V is TRBV7-9 and J is TRBJ1-4, with 10 nucleotides matching TRBD1. The CDR3 totals 15 residues. CDR1 is SEHNR and CDR2 is FQNEAQ in the germline V gene (reference sequence). The trim removed 3 bases at V and 4 bases at J, leaving 2 bases unmatched. CDR3 in DNA: TGTGCCAGCAGCTTTGGGGACAGGGGTAATGAAAAACTGTTTTTT. Protein product: CASSFGDRGNEKLFF.

The rearrangement links TRBV30 to TRBJ2-7, with 11 positions matching TRBD2. The ends lost 0 bases at V and 7 bases at J; junction bases unmatched: 2. Germline V lookup: CDR1 GTSNPN, CDR2 SVGIG (reference sequence). The CDR3 has 13 amino acids. CDR3 sequence reads: CAWSVLAGEEQYF. CDR3 DNA: TGTGCCTGGAGTGTACTAGCGGGAGAGGAGCAGTACTTC.

This chain joins TRBV28 and TRBJ1-5; the match to TRBD1 covers 8 bases. The length of the CDR3 is 14 residues. Germline trimming cut 9 bases from V and 4 bases from J; bases unmatched to any gene: 8. Germline loops: CDR1 MDHEN, CDR2 SYDVKM. CDR3 DNA sequence: TGTGCCAGTGGGACAGGCGTAATTAATCAGCCCCAGCATTTT. Its translation: CASGTGVINQPQHF.

This rearrangement joins TRBV28 to TRBJ2-1; TRBD2 agrees at 12 bases. Germline V CDR1 and CDR2: MDHEN, SYDVKM. There are 18 residues in the CDR3. V was pared by 5 bases and J by 8 bases, with 16 bases of the junction left unmatched. Written as DNA, the CDR3 is TGTGCCAGCAGTACGCGACTAGCGGGAGAATGGTCTGATGATGAGCAGTTCTTC. Translated, it gives CASSTRLAGEWSDDEQFF.

In its sample, this clone was seen a few times. In DNA, the CDR3 is TGTGCCAGCAGCTTACTCAGCGGGATTGGGGATACGCAGTATTTT. Its translation is CASSLLSGIGDTQYF. The chain combines TRBV7-2 with TRBJ2-3, with TRBD2 identical over 7 bases. From germline, CDR1 is SGHTA and CDR2 FQGNSA. The CDR3 is 15 amino acids. The junction had 8 bases not matched to a gene; V was cut back by 2 bases and J by 6 bases.

The chain has TRBV29-1 and TRBJ2-5; 7 nucleotides align to TRBD2. CDR1 and CDR2 (germline): SQVTM, ANQGSEA. The CDR3 is made up of 13 amino acids. V lost 5 bases and J lost 2; bases outside the gene matches: 5. The CDR3: CSVYPGLQETQYF. The CDR3 nucleotides are TGCAGCGTTTATCCGGGACTACAAGAGACCCAGTACTTC.

The chain recombines TRBV5-1 with TRBJ2-7; the D gene is possibly TRBD2 (7 bases). With 6 bases removed from V and 2 bases from J, the gap between germline ends came to 12 bases. The CDR3 totals 13 residues. Germline loops: CDR1 SGHRS, CDR2 YFSETQ. The CDR3 protein is CASKRDTPYEQYF. CDR3 in DNA: TGCGCCAGCAAGCGGGACACTCCCTACGAGCAGTACTTC.

This chain connects TRBV28 to TRBJ2-7, with D maybe TRBD2 (6 bases). This CDR3 has 12 residues. CDR1 MDHEN and CDR2 SYDVKM come from the germline V gene. Deletions cut 6 bases from V and 7 bases from J, with 13 bases between. The CDR3 DNA follows: TGTGCCAGCAGCCTACGACGGGGGGAGCAGTACTTC. It is translated as CASSLRRGEQYF. Based on the CDR3 plus reference TRBV28 and TRBJ2-7, the full variable domain is DVKVTQSSRYLVKRTGEKVFLECVQDMDHENMFWYRQDPGLGLRLIYFSYDVKMKEKGDIPEGYSVSREKKERFSLILESASTNQTSMYLCASSLRRGEQYFGPGTRLTVT.